A selection of T cell receptor beta chains follows, all from one sample in a study of Ad26.COV2.S vaccination and SARS-CoV-2 variants. Clones were read by immunoSEQ multiplex PCR, and TCRdb kept only the in-frame ones, dropping some. Of 320,000 or so clones listed, roughly 88% are singletons. Material: peripheral blood, obtained in a trial of Ad26.COV2.S vaccine versus placebo. These receptor sequences come from a person between 18 and 60 years old who received the Ad26.COV2.S COVID-19 vaccine or a placebo. Both conserved end residues are part of each CDR3. Fields, in order: V gene, clone size, CDR3 protein. The listing skips clone size in some rows; elsewhere it reads once, few, many or a size class.

V: TRBV30; size: -; CDR3: CAEGGWGTDTQYF
V: TRBV19; size: -; CDR3: CASSSSPPERGVYNEQFF
V: TRBV5-6; size: -; CDR3: CASSLGPPMLTGELFF
V: TRBV19; size: -; CDR3: CASSIDRVSEAFF
V: TRBV27; size: few; CDR3: CASRKGQAALQPQHF
V: TRBV7-9; size: -; CDR3: CASSLWIGGADTGELFF
V: TRBV9; size: -; CDR3: CASRAGTNTEAFF
V: TRBV6-2/TRBV6-3; size: -; CDR3: CASSSTSNTEAFF
V: TRBV4-1; size: -; CDR3: CASSQGAGGRSYEQYF
V: TRBV11-2; size: -; CDR3: CASSLDIGPYNEQFF
V: TRBV5-5; size: -; CDR3: CASSFGGTGNGYTF
V: TRBV6-2/TRBV6-3; size: -; CDR3: CASSFPSTSPGADTQYF
V: TRBV19; size: -; CDR3: CASSPERGMNTEAFF
V: TRBV27; size: -; CDR3: CASSLMAAREKLFF
V: TRBV20-1; size: -; CDR3: CSASNPAGYNEQFF
V: TRBV7-8; size: -; CDR3: CASSPLDRGVSGQPQHF
V: TRBV9; size: once; CDR3: CASSEPSSGNTIYF
V: TRBV5-4; size: -; CDR3: CASSLEQGVSGANVLTF
V: TRBV2; size: -; CDR3: CASSETYTVSAELFF
V: TRBV6-5; size: few; CDR3: CASRQGDQPQHF
V: TRBV5-6; size: -; CDR3: CASSFGELQPQHF
V: TRBV30; size: -; CDR3: CAWGTETGFSPLHF
V: TRBV30; size: -; CDR3: CAWSGHPLSYGYTF
V: TRBV11-2; size: -; CDR3: CASSLDQVYGYTF
V: TRBV3-1/TRBV3-2; size: -; CDR3: CASSQGYSYNSPLHF